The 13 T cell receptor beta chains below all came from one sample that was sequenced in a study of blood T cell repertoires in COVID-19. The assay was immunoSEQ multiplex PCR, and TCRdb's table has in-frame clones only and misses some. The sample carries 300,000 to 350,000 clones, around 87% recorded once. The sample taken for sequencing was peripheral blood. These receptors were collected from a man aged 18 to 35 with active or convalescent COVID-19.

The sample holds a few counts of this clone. CDR3 nucleotides: TGCGCCAGCACCTCCCTGGGGACAGGGCATTATGGCTACACCTTC. This gives the protein CASTSLGTGHYGYTF. The genes are TRBV4-1 and TRBJ1-2; TRBD1 aligns across 9 bases. With 7 bases clipped from V and 5 bases from J, the junction kept 11 bases outside the gene matches. Per germline, CDR1 MGHRA and CDR2 YSYEKL. The CDR3 runs 15 residues.

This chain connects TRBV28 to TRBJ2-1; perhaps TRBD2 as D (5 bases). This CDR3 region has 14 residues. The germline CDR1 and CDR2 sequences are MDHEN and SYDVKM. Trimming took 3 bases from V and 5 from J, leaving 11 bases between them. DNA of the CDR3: TGTGCCAGCAGTTTCCGGGGTCCCCACAATGAGCAGTTCTTC. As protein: CASSFRGPHNEQFF.

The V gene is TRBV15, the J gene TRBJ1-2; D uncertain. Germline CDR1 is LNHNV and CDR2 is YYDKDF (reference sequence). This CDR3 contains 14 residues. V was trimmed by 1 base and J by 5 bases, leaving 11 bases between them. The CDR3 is CATSRAAGFYGYTF. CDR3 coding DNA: TGTGCCACCAGCAGAGCGGCAGGATTTTATGGCTACACCTTC.

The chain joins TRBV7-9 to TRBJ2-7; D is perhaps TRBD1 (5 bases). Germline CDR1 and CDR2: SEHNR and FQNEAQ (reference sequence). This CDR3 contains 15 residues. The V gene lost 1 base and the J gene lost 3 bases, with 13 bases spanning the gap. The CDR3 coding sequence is TGTGCCAGCAGCTTAGGCGCTCAGGGTAACTACGAGCAGTACTTC. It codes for CASSLGAQGNYEQYF.

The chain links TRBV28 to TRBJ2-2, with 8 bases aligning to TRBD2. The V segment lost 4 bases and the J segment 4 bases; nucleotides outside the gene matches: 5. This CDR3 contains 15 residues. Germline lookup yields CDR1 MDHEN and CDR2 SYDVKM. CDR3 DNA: TGTGCCAGCAGTTCGGGGGGGCAGATCACCGGGGAGCTGTTTTTT. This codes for CASSSGGQITGELFF.

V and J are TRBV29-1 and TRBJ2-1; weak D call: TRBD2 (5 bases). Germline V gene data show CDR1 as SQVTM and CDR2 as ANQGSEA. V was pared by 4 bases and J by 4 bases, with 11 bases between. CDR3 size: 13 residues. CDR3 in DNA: TGCAGCGTTGTAACTAGTTCGTACAATGAGCAGTTCTTC. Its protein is CSVVTSSYNEQFF.

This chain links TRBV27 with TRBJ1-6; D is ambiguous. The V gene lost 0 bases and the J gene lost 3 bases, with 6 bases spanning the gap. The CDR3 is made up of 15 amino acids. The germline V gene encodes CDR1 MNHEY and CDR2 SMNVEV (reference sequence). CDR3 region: CASSLSGNYNSPLHF. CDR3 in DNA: TGTGCCAGCAGTTTATCCGGGAACTATAATTCACCCCTCCACTTT.

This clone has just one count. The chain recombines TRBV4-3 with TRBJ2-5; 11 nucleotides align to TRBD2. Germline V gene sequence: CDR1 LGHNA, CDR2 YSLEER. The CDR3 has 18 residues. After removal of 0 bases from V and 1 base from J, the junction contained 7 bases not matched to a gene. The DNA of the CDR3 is TGCGCCAGCAGCCAAGATTGGGCTAGCGGGGGGCCCCAAGAGACCCAGTACTTC. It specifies CASSQDWASGGPQETQYF.

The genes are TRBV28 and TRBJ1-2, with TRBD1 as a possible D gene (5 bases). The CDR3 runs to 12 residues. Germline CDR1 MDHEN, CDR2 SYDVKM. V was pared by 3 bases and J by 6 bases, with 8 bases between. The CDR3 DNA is TGTGCCAGCAGTTTCGGGGGGGATGGCTACACCTTC. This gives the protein CASSFGGDGYTF.

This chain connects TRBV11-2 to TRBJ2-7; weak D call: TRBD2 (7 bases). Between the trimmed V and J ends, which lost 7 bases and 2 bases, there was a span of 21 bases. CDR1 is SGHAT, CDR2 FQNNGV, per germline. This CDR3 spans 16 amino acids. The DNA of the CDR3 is TGTGCCAGCAAATCTTTGGCGGGGGCGACTCCCTACGAGCAGTACTTC. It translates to CASKSLAGATPYEQYF.

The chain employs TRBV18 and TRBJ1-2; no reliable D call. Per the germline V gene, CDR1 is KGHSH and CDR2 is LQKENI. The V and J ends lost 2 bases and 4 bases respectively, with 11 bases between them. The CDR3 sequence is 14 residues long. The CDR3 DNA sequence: TGTGCCAGCTCACCAGGACTTGACTTCTATGGCTACACCTTC. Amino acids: CASSPGLDFYGYTF.

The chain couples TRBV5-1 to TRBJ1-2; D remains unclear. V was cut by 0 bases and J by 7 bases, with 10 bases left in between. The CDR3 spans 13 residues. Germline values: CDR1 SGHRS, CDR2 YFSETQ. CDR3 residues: CASSLEPVFGYTF. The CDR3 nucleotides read TGCGCCAGCAGCTTGGAGCCGGTGTTTGGCTACACCTTC.

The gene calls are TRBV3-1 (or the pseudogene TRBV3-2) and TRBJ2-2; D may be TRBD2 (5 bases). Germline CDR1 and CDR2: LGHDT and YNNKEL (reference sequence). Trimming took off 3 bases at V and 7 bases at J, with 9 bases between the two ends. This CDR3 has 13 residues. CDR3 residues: CASSHSGIGELFF. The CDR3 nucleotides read TGTGCCAGCAGCCACTCGGGGATCGGGGAGCTGTTTTTT.